This T cell receptor beta chain originates from a study of memory CD4+ T cells and cytomegalovirus serostatus. The wider study: Healthy Belgian adult donors included under ten CMV-positive and around 25 CMV-negative people.

Measured with immunoSEQ multiplex PCR; TCRdb has only the in-frame clones, and not every one. Among some 48,000 clones listed, roughly three quarters were seen once. Study-wide results and caveats: CMV serostatus prediction reached median AUC about 0.95, or 0.9 with US-trained model. The CMV-associated TCR signature appears largely within the CD4+ memory repertoire. Each of 60 to 80 CMV-associated TCRbeta sequences occurred in one to five individuals.

The CDR3 is made up of 15 amino acids. From germline, CDR1 is MGHRA and CDR2 YSYEKL. V lost 3 bases and J lost 0; bases outside the gene matches: 4. In its sample, this clone was seen many times. Antigen unknown. The sort gate was single viable CD3+CD4+CD8-CD45RO+ cells for memory CD4+ T cells. Sequencing was done on a sample of memory CD4+ T cells from blood. The sequence was collected from an adult in good health and CMV-seronegative. The V and J genes are TRBV4-1 and TRBJ2-7; 8 bases are a match to TRBD2. The CDR3 sequence: CASSQWREDSYEQYF. The CDR3 DNA sequence: TGCGCCAGCAGCCAGTGGCGGGAGGACTCCTACGAGCAGTACTTC.